The 10 T cell receptor beta chains reported below all come from one sample, sequenced in a study of Ad26.COV2.S vaccination and SARS-CoV-2 variants. Sequenced by immunoSEQ multiplex PCR; TCRdb stores in-frame clones only, minus some. The table includes around 450,000 clones, 75% to 95% detected once. Documented treatment: 15 to 20 received Ad26.COV2.S at low or high dose, single or two shots; a few received placebo; per-sample allocation not given. Material that was analyzed had been drawn on day 63 after the first vaccine or placebo injection. The sequences come from peripheral blood, collected in a trial of Ad26.COV2.S vaccine versus placebo. These receptors all stem from a person between 18 and 59 years old who received the Ad26.COV2.S COVID-19 vaccine or a placebo.

CDR3 bases: TGTGCCATCAGTCCAAACCTCTACGAGCAGTACTTC. Its translation is CAISPNLYEQYF. This chain links TRBV10-3 with TRBJ2-7; D is uncertain. The germline V gene has CDR1 ENHRY and CDR2 SYGVKD. The CDR3 has 12 amino acids. Trimming removed 5 bases from V and 3 bases from J, with 8 bases in between.

The chain links TRBV4-3 to TRBJ2-7, with D maybe TRBD1 (6 bases). V was trimmed by 0 bases and J by 2 bases, leaving 11 bases between them. The germline gives CDR1 LGHNA, CDR2 YSLEER. CDR3 length: 15 residues. The CDR3 DNA is TGCGCCAGCAGCCAAGATTCCGGACAGACCTACGAGCAGTACTTC. This sequence encodes CASSQDSGQTYEQYF.

This rearrangement joins TRBV27 to TRBJ1-1; tentative D call: TRBD1 (6 bases). The germline V gene encodes CDR1 MNHEY and CDR2 SMNVEV (reference sequence). V lost 3 bases and J lost 0, with 11 bases in between. CDR3 length equals 15 residues. CDR3 sequence reads: CASSFRGRVNTEAFF. The CDR3 DNA sequence: TGTGCCAGCAGTTTTCGGGGGCGCGTGAACACTGAAGCTTTCTTT.

The V and J genes are TRBV9 and TRBJ2-7; D not resolved. The CDR3 has 14 amino acids. Germline CDR1 reads SGDLS; CDR2 reads YYNGEE. The V end lost 2 bases, the J end lost 4 bases, and 13 bases lay between the germline ends. The CDR3 sequence is CASSVGAFPYEQYF. For the CDR3, the DNA is TGTGCCAGCAGCGTTGGAGCGTTTCCGTACGAGCAGTACTTC.

The sample holds one count of this clone. The chain carries TRBV6-5 and TRBJ1-5, with D possibly being TRBD1 (5 bases). CDR1 MNHEY and CDR2 SVGAGI come from the germline V gene. Between the trimmed V and J ends, which lost 6 bases and 4 bases, there was a span of 16 bases. The CDR3 runs 15 residues. The CDR3 sequence: CASRSGTAFNQPQHF. Here the CDR3 DNA reads TGTGCCAGCAGGTCCGGGACGGCTTTTAATCAGCCCCAGCATTTT.

The chain recombines TRBV7-3 with TRBJ1-6, with D perhaps TRBD1 (5 bases). Looked up from germline, CDR1 is SGHTA and CDR2 is FQGTGA. V was pared by 5 bases and J by 10 bases, with 15 bases between. CDR3 size: 14 residues. The DNA for the CDR3 is TGTGCCAGCAGCCTAGGCGGGAAGGGGTCACCCCTCCACTTT. Protein product: CASSLGGKGSPLHF. Full variable domain (rest looked up from reference TRBV7-3 and TRBJ1-6): GAGVSQTPSNKVTEKGKYVELRCDPISGHTALYWYRQSLGQGPEFLIYFQGTGAADDSGLPNDRFFAVRPEGSVSTLKIQRTERGDSAVYLCASSLGGKGSPLHFGNGTRLTVT.

The V gene is TRBV5-1, the J gene TRBJ2-5; the match to TRBD1 covers 9 bases. The CDR3 runs to 16 residues. The germline gives CDR1 SGHRS, CDR2 YFSETQ. J lost 4 bases, V lost 0 bases, and 7 bases had no gene match. DNA of the CDR3: TGCGCCAGCAGCTTGGCCACAGGGGGCACGGGAGAGACCCAGTACTTC. This translates into CASSLATGGTGETQYF.

This sequence joins TRBV28 and TRBJ2-1; D perhaps matches TRBD2 (6 bases). Germline CDR1 is MDHEN and CDR2 is SYDVKM. V was cut by 6 bases and J by 4 bases, with 16 bases left in between. CDR3 length equals 15 residues. CDR3 sequence reads: CASSPERDLYNEQFF. As DNA, the CDR3 is TGTGCCAGCAGCCCTGAACGGGACTTATACAATGAGCAGTTCTTC.

Here the CDR3 DNA reads TGTGCCAGCAGCTTATCGGGCGCTGCTTACAATGAGCAGTTCTTC. It encodes CASSLSGAAYNEQFF. The V and J genes are TRBV7-3 and TRBJ2-1; D gene ambiguous. Trimming took 2 bases from V and 4 from J, leaving 12 bases between them. The V gene's germline CDR1 is SGHTA and CDR2 FQGTGA. The CDR3 has 15 residues.

This chain uses TRBV7-9 with TRBJ1-2; D not certain. Trimming shortened V by 4 bases and J by 3 bases, and 18 bases separated the two germline ends. Germline-derived CDR1 and CDR2 are SEHNR and FQNEAQ (reference sequence). The CDR3 covers 16 residues. The CDR3 spells CASSSGSTLQDYGYTF. Written as DNA, the CDR3 is TGTGCCAGCAGCTCCGGGTCTACCCTTCAAGACTATGGCTACACCTTC.